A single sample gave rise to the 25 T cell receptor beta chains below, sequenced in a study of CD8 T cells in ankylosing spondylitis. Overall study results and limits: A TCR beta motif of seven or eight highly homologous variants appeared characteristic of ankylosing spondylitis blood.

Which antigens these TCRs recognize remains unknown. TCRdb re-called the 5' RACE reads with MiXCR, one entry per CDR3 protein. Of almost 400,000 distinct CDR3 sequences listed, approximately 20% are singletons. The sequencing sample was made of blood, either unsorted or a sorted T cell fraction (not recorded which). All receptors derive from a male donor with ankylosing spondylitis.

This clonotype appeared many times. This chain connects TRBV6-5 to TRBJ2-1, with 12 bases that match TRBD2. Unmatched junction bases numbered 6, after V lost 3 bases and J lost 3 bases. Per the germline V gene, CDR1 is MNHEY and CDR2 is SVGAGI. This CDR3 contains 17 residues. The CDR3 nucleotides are TGTGCCAGCAGTTATTCCGGACTAGCGGGGATCTACAATGAGCAGTTCTTC. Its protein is CASSYSGLAGIYNEQFF.

The CDR3 DNA reads as TGTGCCACCAGTGATCAACCCGGAAGGGGTCACGGTACGCAGTATTTT. This gives the protein CATSDQPGRGHGTQYF. This chain connects TRBV24-1 to TRBJ2-3; D is possibly TRBD1 (5 bases). The germline CDR1 and CDR2 sequences are KGHDR and SFDVKD. The CDR3 runs to 16 residues. Trimming left V 3 bases short and J 8 bases short, with 20 bases between.

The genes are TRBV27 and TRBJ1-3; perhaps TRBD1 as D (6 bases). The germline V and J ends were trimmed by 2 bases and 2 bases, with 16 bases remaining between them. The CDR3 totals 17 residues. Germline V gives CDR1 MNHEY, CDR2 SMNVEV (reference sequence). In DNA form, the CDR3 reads TGTGCCAGCAGTTTAAATGGGGGCAGGGGAACTGGAAACACCATATATTTT. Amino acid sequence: CASSLNGGRGTGNTIYF.

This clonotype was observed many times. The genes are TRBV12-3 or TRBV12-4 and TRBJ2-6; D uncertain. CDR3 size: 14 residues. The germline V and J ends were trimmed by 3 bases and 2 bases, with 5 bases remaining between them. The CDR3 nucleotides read TGTGCCAGCAGTTTCGGCGCTGGGGCCAACGTCCTGACTTTC. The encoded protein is CASSFGAGANVLTF.

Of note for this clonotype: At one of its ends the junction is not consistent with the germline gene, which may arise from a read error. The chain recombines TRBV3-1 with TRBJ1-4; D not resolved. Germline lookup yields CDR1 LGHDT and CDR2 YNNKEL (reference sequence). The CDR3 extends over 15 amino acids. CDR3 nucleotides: TGTGCCAGCGGCCATTTGGCTACAACTAATGAAAAACTGTTTTTT. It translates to CASGHLATTNEKLFF.

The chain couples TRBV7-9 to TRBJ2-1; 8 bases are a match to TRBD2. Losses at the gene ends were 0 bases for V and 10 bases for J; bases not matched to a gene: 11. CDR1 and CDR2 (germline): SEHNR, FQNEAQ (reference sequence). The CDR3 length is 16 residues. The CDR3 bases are TGTGCCAGCAGCTTAGCTATAGCGGGGTCCCAAGGGGAGCAGTTCTTC. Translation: CASSLAIAGSQGEQFF.

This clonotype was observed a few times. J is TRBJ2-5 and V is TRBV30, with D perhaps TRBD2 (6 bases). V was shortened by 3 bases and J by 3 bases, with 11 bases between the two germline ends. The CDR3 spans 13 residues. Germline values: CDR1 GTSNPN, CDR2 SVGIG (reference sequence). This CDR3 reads CAWRWRGKETQYF. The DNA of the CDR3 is TGTGCCTGGAGATGGAGGGGTAAAGAGACCCAGTACTTC.

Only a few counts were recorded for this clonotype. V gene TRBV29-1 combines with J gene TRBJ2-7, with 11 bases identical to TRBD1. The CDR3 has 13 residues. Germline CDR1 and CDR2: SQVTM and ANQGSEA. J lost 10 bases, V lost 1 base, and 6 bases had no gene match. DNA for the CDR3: TGCAGCGTTGAAGGGGACAGGGGGGAAACCCAGTACTTC. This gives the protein CSVEGDRGETQYF.

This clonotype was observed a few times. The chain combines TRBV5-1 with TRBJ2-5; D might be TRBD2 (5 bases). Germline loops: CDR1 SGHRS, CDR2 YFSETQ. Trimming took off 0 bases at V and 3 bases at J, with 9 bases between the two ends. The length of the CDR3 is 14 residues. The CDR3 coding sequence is TGCGCCAGCAGCTTGGCGGGGAGTGAAGAGACCCAGTACTTC. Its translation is CASSLAGSEETQYF. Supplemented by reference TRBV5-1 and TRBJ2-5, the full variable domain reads KAGVTQTPRYLIKTRGQQVTLSCSPISGHRSVSWYQQTPGQGLQFLFEYFSETQRNKGNFPGRFSGRQFSNSRSEMNVSTLELGDSALYLCASSLAGSEETQYFGPGTRLLVL.

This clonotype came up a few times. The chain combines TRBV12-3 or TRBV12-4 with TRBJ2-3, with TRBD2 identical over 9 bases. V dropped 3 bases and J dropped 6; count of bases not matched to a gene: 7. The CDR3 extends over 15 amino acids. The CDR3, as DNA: TGTGCCAGCAGTTTCGGCGGGAGGGCCGGGGATACGCAGTATTTT. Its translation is CASSFGGRAGDTQYF.

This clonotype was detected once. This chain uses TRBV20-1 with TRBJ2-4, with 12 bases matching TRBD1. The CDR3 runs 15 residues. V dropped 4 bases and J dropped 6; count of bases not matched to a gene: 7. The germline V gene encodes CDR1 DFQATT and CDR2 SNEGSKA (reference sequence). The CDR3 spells CSATSGTGGTNIQYF. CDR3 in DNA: TGCAGTGCTACATCCGGGACAGGGGGCACAAACATTCAGTACTTC.

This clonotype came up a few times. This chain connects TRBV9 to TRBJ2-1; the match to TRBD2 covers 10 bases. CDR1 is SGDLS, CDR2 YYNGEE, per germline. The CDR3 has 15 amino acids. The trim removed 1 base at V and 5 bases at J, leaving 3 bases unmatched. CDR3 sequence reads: CASSVTAGGHNEQFF. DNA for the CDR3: TGTGCCAGCAGCGTAACAGCGGGAGGGCACAATGAGCAGTTCTTC.

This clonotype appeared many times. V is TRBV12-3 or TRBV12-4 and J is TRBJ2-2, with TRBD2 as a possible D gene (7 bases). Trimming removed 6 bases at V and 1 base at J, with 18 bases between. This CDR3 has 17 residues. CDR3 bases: TGTGCCAGCAGGGGCCCCGGGGGGCGATTGAACACCGGGGAGCTGTTTTTT. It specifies CASRGPGGRLNTGELFF.

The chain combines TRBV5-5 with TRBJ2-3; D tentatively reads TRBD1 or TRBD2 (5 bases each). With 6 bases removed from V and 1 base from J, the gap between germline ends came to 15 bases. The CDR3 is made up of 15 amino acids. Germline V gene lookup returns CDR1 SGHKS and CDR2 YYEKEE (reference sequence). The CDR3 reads CASIQWGTGTDTQYF. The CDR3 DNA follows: TGTGCCAGCATCCAATGGGGGACCGGCACAGATACGCAGTATTTT.

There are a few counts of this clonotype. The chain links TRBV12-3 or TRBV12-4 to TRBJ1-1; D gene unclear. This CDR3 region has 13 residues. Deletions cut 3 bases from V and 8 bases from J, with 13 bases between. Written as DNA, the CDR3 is TGTGCCAGCAGTTTGAGCCTGGGCGCAGAAGCTTTCTTT. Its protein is CASSLSLGAEAFF.

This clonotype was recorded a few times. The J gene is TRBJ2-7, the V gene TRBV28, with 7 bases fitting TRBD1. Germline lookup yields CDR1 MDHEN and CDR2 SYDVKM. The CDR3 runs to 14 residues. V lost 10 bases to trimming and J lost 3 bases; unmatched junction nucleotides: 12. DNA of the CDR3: TGTGCCACTACCCCCGCCGGGACAGACTACGAGCAGTACTTC. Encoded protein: CATTPAGTDYEQYF. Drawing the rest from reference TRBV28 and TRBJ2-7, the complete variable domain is DVKVTQSSRYLVKRTGEKVFLECVQDMDHENMFWYRQDPGLGLRLIYFSYDVKMKEKGDIPEGYSVSREKKERFSLILESASTNQTSMYLCATTPAGTDYEQYFGPGTRLTVT.

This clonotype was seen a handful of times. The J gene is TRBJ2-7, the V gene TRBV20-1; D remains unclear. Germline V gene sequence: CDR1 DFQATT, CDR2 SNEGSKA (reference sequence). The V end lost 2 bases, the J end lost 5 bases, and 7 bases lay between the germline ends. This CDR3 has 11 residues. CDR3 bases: TGCAGTGCTAGATGGGTTGACGAGCAGTACTTC. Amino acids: CSARWVDEQYF.

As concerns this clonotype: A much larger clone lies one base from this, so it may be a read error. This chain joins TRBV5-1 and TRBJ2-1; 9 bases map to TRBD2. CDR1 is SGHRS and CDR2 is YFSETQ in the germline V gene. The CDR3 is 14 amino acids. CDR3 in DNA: TGCCCCAGCAGCAGGCTAGCGGGAAACAATGAGCAGTTCTTC. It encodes CPSSRLAGNNEQFF.

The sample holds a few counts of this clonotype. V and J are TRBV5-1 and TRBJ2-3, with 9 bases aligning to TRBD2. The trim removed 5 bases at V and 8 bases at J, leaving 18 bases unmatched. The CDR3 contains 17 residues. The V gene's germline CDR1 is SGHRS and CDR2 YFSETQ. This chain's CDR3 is CASSPLSSGSLGSTQYF. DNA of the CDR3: TGCGCCAGCAGTCCTTTAAGTAGCGGGAGCCTCGGGAGTACGCAGTATTTT.

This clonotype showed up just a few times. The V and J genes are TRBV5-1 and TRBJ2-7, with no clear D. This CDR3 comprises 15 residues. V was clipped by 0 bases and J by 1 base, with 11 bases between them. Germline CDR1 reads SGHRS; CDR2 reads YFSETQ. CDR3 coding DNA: TGCGCCAGCAGCTTGGCCCTTGGTCCTTCCTACGAGCAGTACTTC. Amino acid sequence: CASSLALGPSYEQYF.

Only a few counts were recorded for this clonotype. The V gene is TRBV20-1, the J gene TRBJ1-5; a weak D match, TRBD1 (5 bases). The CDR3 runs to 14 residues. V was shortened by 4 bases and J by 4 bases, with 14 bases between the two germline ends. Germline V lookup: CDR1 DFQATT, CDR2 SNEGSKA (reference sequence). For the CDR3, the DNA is TGCAGTGCTACAGGGACGGAACTAAATCAGCCCCAGCATTTT. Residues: CSATGTELNQPQHF.

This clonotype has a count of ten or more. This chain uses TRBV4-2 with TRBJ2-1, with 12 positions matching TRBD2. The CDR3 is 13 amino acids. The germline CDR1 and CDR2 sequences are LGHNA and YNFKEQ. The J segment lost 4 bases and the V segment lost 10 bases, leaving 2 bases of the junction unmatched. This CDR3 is CATGLAGYNEQFF. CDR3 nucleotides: TGTGCCACGGGACTAGCGGGTTACAATGAGCAGTTCTTC.

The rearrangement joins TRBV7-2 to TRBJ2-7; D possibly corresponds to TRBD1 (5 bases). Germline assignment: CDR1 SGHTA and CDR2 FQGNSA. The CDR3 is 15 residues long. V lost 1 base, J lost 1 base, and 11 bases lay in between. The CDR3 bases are TGTGCCAGCAGCTTAGGGGGCGTACTGTCCTACGAGCAGTACTTC. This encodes CASSLGGVLSYEQYF. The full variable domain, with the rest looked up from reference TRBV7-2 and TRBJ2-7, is GAGVSQSPSNKVTEKGKDVELRCDPISGHTALYWYRQSLGQGLEFLIYFQGNSAPDKSGLPSDRFSAERTGGSVSTLTIQRTQQEDSAVYLCASSLGGVLSYEQYFGPGTRLTVT.

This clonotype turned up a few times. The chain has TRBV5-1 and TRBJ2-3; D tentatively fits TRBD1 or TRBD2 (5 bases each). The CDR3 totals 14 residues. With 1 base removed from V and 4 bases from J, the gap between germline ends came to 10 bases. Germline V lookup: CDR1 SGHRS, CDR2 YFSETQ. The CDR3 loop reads CASSLSGGSDTQYF. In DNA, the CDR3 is TGCGCCAGCAGCTTGTCTGGGGGATCAGATACGCAGTATTTT.

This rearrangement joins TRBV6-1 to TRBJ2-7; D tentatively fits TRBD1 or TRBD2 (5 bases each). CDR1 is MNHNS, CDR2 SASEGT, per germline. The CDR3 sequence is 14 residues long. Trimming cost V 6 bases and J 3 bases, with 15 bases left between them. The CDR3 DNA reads TGTGCCAGCAGACATGGGACGGCGGACTACGAGCAGTACTTC. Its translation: CASRHGTADYEQYF.